The rows below give T cell receptor beta chains drawn from one sample of a study of T-cell reconstitution after alpha-beta-depleted transplantation in children. TCRdb reanalysed the PCR reads using MiXCR and keeps one entry per CDR3 protein. In the table there are approximately 240,000 distinct CDR3 sequences, about 9.6% of which are singletons. The specimen comprised PBMCs from the stem cell graft donor, sampled from the stem cell graft. These receptors all stem from a human donor who donated a stem cell graft to a child with SCID. The conserved cysteine and the conserved F or W are not part of the CDR3 here. The size entry is marked missing in some rows and otherwise reads once, few, many or a size class.

v_call	clone_size	j_call	cdr3_aa
TRBV3-1	many	TRBJ2-2	ASSPTGSDGELF
TRBV5-1	many	TRBJ2-1	ASRQTGGTHNEQF
TRBV20-1	-	TRBJ1-3	CASQQGSRTIY
TRBV28	many	TRBJ2-5	ASSFDSDWTQY
TRBV3-1	many	TRBJ1-1	ASSDRVTEAF
TRBV7-9	many	TRBJ1-3	ASSSGPPGNTIY
TRBV20-1	many	TRBJ2-4	SASPGQGTISKNIQY
TRBV5-1	many	TRBJ1-1	ASSTEPRGDTEAF
TRBV12-3/TRBV12-4	many	TRBJ1-6	ASSSAGTYNSPLH
TRBV5-1	many	TRBJ1-1	ASSLGGGQDTEAF
TRBV5-1	many	TRBJ2-3	ASSSSSGQRVDTQY
TRBV19	-	TRBJ1-5	ASKLDGYQPQH
TRBV10-3	many	TRBJ2-3	AISERTDTQY
TRBV6-4	-	TRBJ2-3	TCSPRGLAGGITDTQY
TRBV6-1	many	TRBJ1-5	ASSERQGVGQPQH
TRBV5-5	many	TRBJ2-1	ASSRGQDPTYNEQF
TRBV5-1	few	TRBJ2-1	ASSPVGSGAYNEQF
TRBV3-1	many	TRBJ2-7	ASSLRPKWNRAREQY
TRBV4-2	many	TRBJ1-2	ASSQVPGGYGYT
TRBV21-1	few	TRBJ1-5	ASSSGQGIGYSNQPQH
TRBV20-1	many	TRBJ2-7	SASRGPSSYEQY
TRBV5-1	many	TRBJ1-2	ASSRTGEGANYGYT
TRBV20-1	many	TRBJ1-6	SAKPGRITNNSPLH
TRBV12-3/TRBV12-4	many	TRBJ1-5	ASSFNGGDQPQH
TRBV6-1	many	TRBJ2-1	ASSEAVGGSNEQF
TRBV7-3	many	TRBJ2-1	ASSLSFASGGPSSYNEQF
TRBV24-1	many	TRBJ1-5	ATSDLVGAEGQPQH
TRBV3-1	many	TRBJ1-5	ASSRGADQPQH
TRBV12-3/TRBV12-4	many	TRBJ2-4	ASTLAGSGDIQY
TRBV6-5	many	TRBJ1-5	ASSFGGGLLQPQH
TRBV6-5	many	TRBJ2-2	ASSYSWGNTGELF
TRBV12-3/TRBV12-4	many	TRBJ2-7	ASSPRGTGLPYEQY